The rows below give T cell receptor beta chains drawn from one sample of a study of blood T cell repertoires in COVID-19. Profiling relied on immunoSEQ multiplex PCR, and the TCRdb table lists in-frame clones only, not all of them. The sample records around 220,000 clones, 79% being singletons. Material: peripheral blood. The origin of the receptors is a woman aged 35 to 49 with active or convalescent COVID-19. Both conserved end residues are part of each CDR3. Each record gives: V gene, CDR3 protein.

TRBV2 CASSPMDSRFTDTQYF
TRBV15 CATSSLQGTQSSYNSPLHF
TRBV5-4 CASSTSINYGYTF
TRBV4-1 CASSQETTWRAFF
TRBV21-1 CASSKSKAGCWDTQYF
TRBV6-6 CASSFTRVDGYTF
TRBV19 CASSTGVGTNYGYTF
TRBV6-5 CASSPGTGIDEQFF
TRBV19 CASRPGLAGGDTQYF
TRBV12-3/TRBV12-4 CASSLRGNQPQHF
TRBV7-9 CASRTGTGSGELFF
TRBV28 CASSLITRQGSGYTF
TRBV19 CASSSTGGAVTEAFF
TRBV9 CASSPGTGGEETQYF
TRBV11-2 CASSKAAQPETQYF
TRBV5-1 CASSLGQGEYTEAFF
TRBV3-1/TRBV3-2 CASSQDRGFEGYTF
TRBV27 CASSLRLTSGGADTQYF
TRBV9 CASSVGDRTYSNQPQHF
TRBV9 CASSVGLGGVYEQYF
TRBV2 CASSESPQGGQETQYF
TRBV6-4 CASSQGTDTQYF
TRBV30 CAWRIPGGAEQFF
TRBV5-1 CASSPDLAKNIQYF
TRBV3-1/TRBV3-2 CASSQASGSSTDTQYF
TRBV6-5 CASSYSWGVSGTEAFF
TRBV24-1 CATSDSQTNTEAFF
TRBV12-5 CASGLEGTDNQPQHF
TRBV5-1 CASSQGTGNTIYF
TRBV5-1 CASSLKQGNDPSPLHF
TRBV6-6 CASSRGGTGYEKLFF
TRBV9 CASSVGQGREQYF
TRBV3-1/TRBV3-2 CASSEGLLNTEAFF
TRBV27 CATTWTHSGNTIYF
TRBV6-5 CASSHDRAGNQPQHF
TRBV10-3 CAISAGLNQPQHF
TRBV5-1 CASSPGGANEKLFF
TRBV11-3 CASSWGQANTGELFF
TRBV2 CASSLEQGRNTEAFF
TRBV3-1/TRBV3-2 CASSQGGTGRNEQFF
TRBV5-1 CASSPQGDTQYF
TRBV5-1 CASSPILAGQETQYF
TRBV27 CASSSLTGQETQYF
TRBV11-2 CASSLAVTGVNEQFF
TRBV10-3 CAISAGQDGNTIYF
TRBV11-2 CASSTGQGWGGYTF
TRBV28 CASSTTGPRDGYTF
TRBV27 CASSPGTPVATQYF
TRBV5-6 CASSVLSTDTQYF
TRBV28 CASSWQGRGGVVREKLFF
TRBV3-1/TRBV3-2 CASSPGGTEAFF
TRBV9 CASSVVGGAEQFF
TRBV9 CASSVGGAGLTGELFF
TRBV2 CASSPDRRRYGYTF
TRBV6-5 CASSYRPQGGRYEQYF
TRBV19 CASPQGVSDTQYF
TRBV5-4 CASSLGDRTNYGYTF
TRBV13 CASSRTQGYEQYF
TRBV28 CASSHGESYGYTF
TRBV5-5 CASSLGGWDEKLFF